This entry lists 14 T cell receptor beta chains sequenced from one sample in a study of shared clonotypes between healthy human individuals. Clones were sequenced by immunoSEQ multiplex PCR, and TCRdb holds only the in-frame ones, with some missing. The sample carries fewer than 2.5 million clones, 90% to 95% recorded once. Sequencing was done on a sample of naive CD4+ T cells from PBMCs. Subset described: CD45RA+ positively selected. All receptors come from a man between 18 and 35 years old in good health. Some clones in this sample may be carry-over from other donors' samples.

With regard to this clone: At the DNA level, this CDR3 is encoded by other sequences in the same sample as well. The chain carries TRBV9 and TRBJ2-1; D is possibly TRBD1 (6 bases). V was cut by 2 bases and J by 0 bases, with 9 bases left in between. Germline loops: CDR1 SGDLS, CDR2 YYNGEE. The CDR3 extends over 15 amino acids. The CDR3 here is CASSVTGSSYNEQFF. For the CDR3, the DNA is TGTGCCAGCAGCGTCACAGGGAGCTCCTACAATGAGCAGTTCTTC.

Points on this clone: Other DNA sequences of this sample code for an identical CDR3. The chain uses TRBV20-1 and TRBJ1-1; D is unclear. The CDR3 is made up of 11 amino acids. Germline CDR1 is DFQATT and CDR2 is SNEGSKA (reference sequence). V was trimmed by 6 bases and J by 1 base, leaving 6 bases between them. CDR3 region: CSARKNTEAFF. DNA for the CDR3: TGCAGTGCCCGGAAGAACACTGAAGCTTTCTTT.

This clone was detected only once. The gene calls are TRBV5-4 and TRBJ2-1; perhaps TRBD1 as D (6 bases). This CDR3 contains 16 residues. Germline V gives CDR1 SGHNT, CDR2 YYREEE (reference sequence). V was clipped by 4 bases and J by 1 base, with 15 bases between them. The CDR3 here is CASSTADRFSYNEQFF. CDR3 sequence (DNA): TGTGCCAGCAGCACGGCCGACAGGTTTTCCTACAATGAGCAGTTCTTC. The variable domain in full, with the rest retrieved from reference TRBV5-4 and TRBJ2-1, is ETGVTQSPTHLIKTRGQQVTLRCSSQSGHNTVSWYQQALGQGPQFIFQYYREEENGRGNFPPRFSGLQFPNYSSELNVNALELDDSALYLCASSTADRFSYNEQFFGPGTRLTVL.

This clone has a single count. V usage is TRBV18 and J usage is TRBJ1-2; perhaps TRBD1 as D (6 bases). Germline assignment: CDR1 KGHSH and CDR2 LQKENI. V dropped 1 base and J dropped 4 bases, with 16 bases sitting between them. This CDR3 spans 16 amino acids. The CDR3 region is CASSPQGQGLAYGYTF. The DNA of the CDR3 is TGTGCCAGCTCACCACAGGGTCAGGGGTTGGCCTATGGCTACACCTTC. The variable domain in full, with the rest retrieved from reference TRBV18 and TRBJ1-2, is NAGVMQNPRHLVRRRGQEARLRCSPMKGHSHVYWYRQLPEEGLKFMVYLQKENIIDESGMPKERFSAEFPKEGPSILRIQQVVRGDSAAYFCASSPQGQGLAYGYTFGSGTRLTVV.

The chain joins TRBV10-3 to TRBJ2-1, with 7 positions matching TRBD1. The CDR3 length is 19 residues. V gave up 6 bases and J gave up 0 bases; unmatched junction bases: 17. Germline V CDR1 and CDR2: ENHRY, SYGVKD. CDR3 DNA: TGTGCCATCAGCCCCAGGGCGTCTCAAGGGGGCAGCTCCTACAATGAGCAGTTCTTC. This encodes CAISPRASQGGSSYNEQFF.

J is TRBJ1-2 and V is TRBV6-5; D unresolved. Germline assignment: CDR1 MNHEY and CDR2 SVGAGI. The CDR3 has 13 residues. V was pared by 6 bases and J by 6 bases, with 14 bases between. CDR3 sequence: CASSEQQTHGYTF. In DNA, the CDR3 is TGTGCCAGCAGCGAGCAGCAAACCCATGGCTACACCTTC.

The CDR3 DNA is TGCGCCAGCAGCCAAGATTCCGCGGGAGGGGATCGCAATGAGCAGTTCTTC. This codes for CASSQDSAGGDRNEQFF. This chain joins TRBV4-3 and TRBJ2-1; the match to TRBD2 covers 9 bases. With 0 bases clipped from V and 6 bases from J, the junction kept 9 bases outside the gene matches. The CDR3 loop spans 17 amino acids. CDR1 and CDR2 (germline): LGHNA, YSLEER.

V is TRBV28 and J is TRBJ2-5; possible D gene TRBD2, 5 bases. CDR3 length: 14 residues. Germline V gives CDR1 MDHEN, CDR2 SYDVKM. The ends were cut back, 6 bases at V and 1 base at J, with 12 bases in the middle. This chain's CDR3 is CASRLGLAQETQYF. Written as DNA, the CDR3 is TGTGCCAGCAGGCTAGGACTTGCCCAAGAGACCCAGTACTTC.

CDR3 nucleotide sequence: TGTGCCAGCAGTGAAAGACTAGCGGGGTTCACCGGGGAGCTGTTTTTT. Translating it yields CASSERLAGFTGELFF. The chain employs TRBV6-1 and TRBJ2-2, with 11 bases lining up with TRBD2. The V gene's germline CDR1 is MNHNS and CDR2 SASEGT. The CDR3 consists of 16 residues. V was clipped by 2 bases and J by 4 bases; unmatched bases: 3.

CDR3 bases: TGTGCCAGCAGTTTCCAGCAGGGGGCCTTGAGGACTGAAGCTTTCTTT. Protein sequence: CASSFQQGALRTEAFF. This chain uses TRBV28 with TRBJ1-1, with TRBD1 matching over 8 bases. The length of the CDR3 is 16 residues. V was clipped by 3 bases and J by 5 bases; unmatched bases: 11. CDR1 MDHEN and CDR2 SYDVKM come from the germline V gene.

V is TRBV7-8 and J is TRBJ2-7; unclear D gene. The CDR3 consists of 14 residues. Per germline, CDR1 SGHVS and CDR2 FQNEAQ. Trimming removed 3 bases from V and 0 bases from J, with 9 bases in between. CDR3 nucleotides: TGTGCCAGCAGCTTTACTGAGACCTCCTACGAGCAGTACTTC. It encodes CASSFTETSYEQYF.

J is TRBJ2-7 and V is TRBV2; 7 bases line up with TRBD2. The CDR3 loop spans 12 amino acids. The trim removed 8 bases at V and 4 bases at J, leaving 5 bases unmatched. Germline CDR1 SNHLY, CDR2 FYNNEI. The CDR3 sequence is CASRDYEYEQYF. DNA for the CDR3: TGTGCCAGCCGGGACTACGAGTACGAGCAGTACTTC.

The chain uses TRBV30 and TRBJ2-3, with D hard to call. The CDR3 is 12 residues long. V dropped 3 bases and J dropped 5 bases, with 9 bases sitting between them. Germline V gene sequence: CDR1 GTSNPN, CDR2 SVGIG (reference sequence). The CDR3 nucleotides are TGTGCCTGGAGGGGATCCGGAGATACGCAGTATTTT. This gives the protein CAWRGSGDTQYF.

This sequence joins TRBV2 and TRBJ2-5, with D perhaps TRBD2 (5 bases). CDR3 length equals 16 residues. Germline CDR1 reads SNHLY; CDR2 reads FYNNEI. The germline V and J ends were trimmed by 5 bases and 6 bases, with 22 bases remaining between them. Here the CDR3 reads CASSTREGMGTQTQYF. The CDR3 DNA reads as TGTGCCAGCAGTACAAGAGAGGGAATGGGAACGCAGACCCAGTACTTC.